This paragraph reports one T cell receptor (beta chain). Its antigen is not known. This record comes from a study of cytomegalovirus exposure and HLA in healthy donors. Study observations and caveats: As a later analysis showed, a missense DCLRE1C variant was linked to trimming of TCR beta V- and J-genes.

PCR employed 60 Vbeta and 13 Jbeta primers. Assay used: immunoSEQ multiplex PCR; TCRdb lists only in-frame clones, some missing. Among under 200,000 clones, about 80% were seen once, and the ten largest hold roughly 2.3%. V lost 3 bases and J lost 2; bases outside the gene matches: 6. The germline V gene has CDR1 MNHNS and CDR2 SASEGT. There are 17 residues in the CDR3. The chain links TRBV6-1 to TRBJ1-3; 11 bases fit TRBD1. The sequence was obtained from a man between 60 and 70 years old in good health and CMV-seronegative. The specimen sequenced was PBMCs. CDR3 sequence: CASSEWDRGFTGNTIYF. DNA for the CDR3: TGTGCCAGCAGTGAGTGGGACAGGGGGTTCACTGGAAACACCATATATTTT.